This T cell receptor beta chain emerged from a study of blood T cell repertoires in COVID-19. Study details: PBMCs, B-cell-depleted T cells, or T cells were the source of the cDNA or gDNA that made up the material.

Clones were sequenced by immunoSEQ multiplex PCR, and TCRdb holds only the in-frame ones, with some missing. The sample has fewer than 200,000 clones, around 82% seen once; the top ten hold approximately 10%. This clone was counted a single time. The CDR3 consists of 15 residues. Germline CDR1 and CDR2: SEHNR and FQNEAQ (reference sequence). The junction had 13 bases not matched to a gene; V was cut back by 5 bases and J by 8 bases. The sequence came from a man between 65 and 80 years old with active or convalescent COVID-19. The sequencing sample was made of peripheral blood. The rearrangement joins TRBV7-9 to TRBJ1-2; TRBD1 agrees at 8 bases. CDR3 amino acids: CASSPSDRDLEGYTF. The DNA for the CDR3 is TGTGCCAGCAGCCCATCGGACAGGGACTTAGAGGGCTACACCTTC.